The sequence of this T cell receptor (beta chain) was determined in a study of T-cell reconstitution after alpha-beta-depleted transplantation in children. Researchers prepared the TCRbeta library using unique molecular identifiers, the study reports. TCRdb ran MiXCR on the PCR reads and lists one entry per CDR3 protein. Of nearly 550,000 distinct CDR3 sequences in the sample, about 17% were seen once. The V gene lost 5 bases and the J gene lost 2 bases, with 12 bases spanning the gap. Germline V gene lookup returns CDR1 MNHEY and CDR2 SVGAGI. CDR3 size: 14 residues. Sequences were derived from PBMCs from the stem cell graft donor, sampled from the stem cell graft. J is TRBJ1-1 and V is TRBV6-5; D unresolved. The TCR was taken from a human donor who donated a stem cell graft to a child with acute lymphoblastic leukemia. CDR3: CASSPSAPNTEAFF. The CDR3 nucleotides are TGTGCCAGCAGTCCCTCGGCCCCTAACACTGAAGCTTTCTTT.